This T cell receptor beta chain was identified in a study of CD8 T cells in Susac syndrome. V gave up 0 bases and J gave up 6 bases, with 9 bases separating them. This CDR3 contains 14 residues. Per germline, CDR1 SGHTA and CDR2 FQGNSA. Both CD4+ and CD8+ T cells were negatively isolated, and TEMRA cells underwent FACS enrichment. With random hexamers, reverse transcription was performed on about 0.5 to 1 ug of RNA. From the immunoSEQ multiplex PCR reads, TCRdb called clonotypes with MiXCR, one entry per CDR3 protein. The sample includes roughly 86,000 distinct CDR3 sequences, approximately 96% of them seen just once.

The receptor comes from a human donor with Susac syndrome. The chain has TRBV7-2 and TRBJ2-1; possibly TRBD2 for D (6 bases). Sequencing was carried out using CD8+ T cells from PBMCs. CDR3 in amino acids: CASSLAGGANEQFF. The CDR3 DNA sequence: TGTGCCAGCAGCTTAGCAGGAGGGGCCAATGAGCAGTTCTTC.